Listed below are T cell receptor beta chains from one sample, sequenced in a study of molecular identifiers for immune sequencing clone quantification. Each CDR3 protein gets one entry after TCRdb re-called the PCR reads with MiXCR. The data contain about 630,000 distinct CDR3 sequences, 25% of them singletons. The specimen was naive CD8+ T cells from blood, with Jurkat cell RNA spiked in. The receptors stem from a human donor in good health. Some libraries in this study had Jurkat cell RNA spiked in. CDR3s include the opening cysteine and the closing phenylalanine or tryptophan. The D gene is left open where the match is weak. Clone size is stated in some rows and not others, as once, few, many or a class when expanded.

CASSVSGGSSYEQYF	TGTGCCAGCAGCGTGAGCGGGGGAAGCTCCTACGAGCAGTACTTC	TRBV7-6	TRBJ2-7	many	TRBD2	15
CASSFATGALYEQYF	TGTGCCAGCAGTTTCGCGACAGGGGCCCTCTACGAGCAGTACTTC	TRBV27	TRBJ2-7	.	TRBD1	15
CASSYSSEQYF	TGTGCCAGCAGTTACTCGAGCGAGCAGTACTTC	TRBV6-6	TRBJ2-7	many	.	11
CATSYTGELFF	TGTGCCACCAGTTACACCGGGGAGCTGTTTTTT	TRBV12-3/TRBV12-4	TRBJ2-2	few	.	11
CASRTGTYEQYF	TGTGCCAGCAGGACTGGGACTTACGAGCAGTACTTC	TRBV12-3/TRBV12-4	TRBJ2-7	.	.	12
CTTRDRGETQYF	TGTACCACCCGGGACAGGGGTGAGACCCAGTACTTC	TRBV15	TRBJ2-5	.	TRBD1	12
CASSLFPGGGNSYEQYF	TGTGCCAGCAGCTTATTCCCGGGCGGAGGGAACTCCTACGAGCAGTACTTC	TRBV7-6	TRBJ2-7	few	.	17
CASSPFWERNSPLHF	TGTGCCAGCAGCCCTTTTTGGGAGCGAAATTCACCCCTCCACTTT	TRBV4-2	TRBJ1-6	few	.	15
CASSLVGSGGYGYTF	TGTGCCAGCAGCTTAGTAGGGAGCGGGGGCTATGGCTACACCTTC	TRBV7-9	TRBJ1-2	many	.	15
CASSTDRGPFPGELFF	TGTGCCAGCAGCACGGACAGGGGACCCTTTCCCGGGGAGCTGTTTTTT	TRBV5-6	TRBJ2-2	.	TRBD1	16
CASSQAGTSGGNNEQFF	TGTGCCAGCAGCCAAGCCGGGACTAGCGGGGGAAACAATGAGCAGTTCTTC	TRBV3-1	TRBJ2-1	.	TRBD2	17
CASSPDRVLDTQYF	TGTGCCAGCAGCCCAGACAGGGTACTAGATACGCAGTATTTT	TRBV5-3	TRBJ2-3	.	TRBD1	14
CASSHPRSSGKTDTQYF	TGCGCCAGCAGCCATCCGAGGTCCAGCGGGAAAACAGATACGCAGTATTTT	TRBV4-1	TRBJ2-3	.	TRBD2	17
CAAGLSGAVYEQYF	TGTGCCGCGGGGCTATCAGGGGCCGTCTACGAGCAGTACTTC	TRBV27	TRBJ2-7	many	.	14
CASRPGQGSNQPQHF	TGTGCCAGCAGGCCGGGACAGGGGAGCAATCAGCCCCAGCATTTT	TRBV6-5	TRBJ1-5	many	TRBD1	15
CASSIAGGSRQPQHF	TGTGCCAGTAGTATAGCCGGGGGCAGTAGACAGCCCCAGCATTTT	TRBV19	TRBJ1-5	.	.	15
CASREPFYNEQFF	TGTGCCAGCAGAGAACCGTTCTACAATGAGCAGTTCTTC	TRBV7-9	TRBJ2-1	.	.	13
CASSLWGAGELFF	TGTGCCAGCAGTTTGTGGGGGGCCGGGGAGCTGTTTTTT	TRBV12-3/TRBV12-4	TRBJ2-2	.	.	13
CSARFLQETQYF	TGCAGTGCTAGATTCTTACAAGAGACCCAGTACTTC	TRBV20-1	TRBJ2-5	few	.	12
CASSWGSGDRGAWNEQFF	TGTGCCAGCAGCTGGGGTTCGGGGGACAGGGGGGCATGGAATGAGCAGTTCTTC	TRBV11-1	TRBJ2-1	.	TRBD1	18
CASSKGSRTASNQPQHF	TGTGCCAGCAGCAAAGGATCGCGGACAGCTAGCAATCAGCCCCAGCATTTT	TRBV21-1	TRBJ1-5	.	.	17
CSVQYRNYGYTF	TGCAGCGTTCAATACAGGAACTATGGCTACACCTTC	TRBV29-1	TRBJ1-2	many	.	12
CASKGGSRNEQYF	TGTGCCAGCAAGGGGGGGTCGAGAAACGAGCAGTACTTC	TRBV6-1	TRBJ2-7	few	.	13
CASSIASGYSYEQYF	TGTGCCAGTAGTATTGCTAGCGGTTACTCCTACGAGCAGTACTTC	TRBV19	TRBJ2-7	few	TRBD2	15
CASQGYGAHNEQFF	TGTGCCAGTCAGGGGTATGGGGCCCACAATGAGCAGTTCTTC	TRBV19	TRBJ2-1	.	.	14
CASSQDRTYMITEAFF	TGCGCCAGCAGCCAAGATCGGACTTACATGATCACTGAAGCTTTCTTT	TRBV4-3	TRBJ1-1	once	.	16
CASSQGVYTGELFF	TGCGCCAGCAGCCAAGGGGTCTACACCGGGGAGCTGTTTTTT	TRBV4-3	TRBJ2-2	many	.	14
CSARAGEGYGYTF	TGCAGTGCTAGAGCAGGGGAGGGCTATGGCTACACCTTC	TRBV20-1	TRBJ1-2	.	.	13
CASSCSSGGAPGELFF	TGTGCCAGCAGTTGCTCAAGCGGGGGGGCTCCCGGGGAGCTGTTTTTT	TRBV6-5	TRBJ2-2	.	TRBD2	16
CASSWVAGTYEQYF	TGCGCCAGCAGCTGGGTAGCGGGAACCTACGAGCAGTACTTC	TRBV4-3	TRBJ2-7	.	TRBD2	14
CASRTTSSTDTQYF	TGCGCCAGCAGGACAACGTCTAGCACAGATACGCAGTATTTT	TRBV5-1	TRBJ2-3	many	.	14